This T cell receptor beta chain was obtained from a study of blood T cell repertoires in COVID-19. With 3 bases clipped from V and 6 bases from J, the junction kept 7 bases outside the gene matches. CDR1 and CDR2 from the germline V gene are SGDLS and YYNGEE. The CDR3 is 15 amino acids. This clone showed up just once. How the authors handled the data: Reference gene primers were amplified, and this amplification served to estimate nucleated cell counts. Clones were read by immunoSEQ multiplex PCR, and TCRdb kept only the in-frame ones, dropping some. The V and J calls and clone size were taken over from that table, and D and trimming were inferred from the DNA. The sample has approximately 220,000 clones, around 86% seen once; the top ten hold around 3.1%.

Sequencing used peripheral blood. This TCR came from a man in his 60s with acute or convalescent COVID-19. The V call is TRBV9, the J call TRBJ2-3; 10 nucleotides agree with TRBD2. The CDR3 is CASSAPAGGLDTQYF. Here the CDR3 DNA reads TGTGCCAGCAGCGCTCCAGCGGGGGGGTTGGATACGCAGTATTTT.